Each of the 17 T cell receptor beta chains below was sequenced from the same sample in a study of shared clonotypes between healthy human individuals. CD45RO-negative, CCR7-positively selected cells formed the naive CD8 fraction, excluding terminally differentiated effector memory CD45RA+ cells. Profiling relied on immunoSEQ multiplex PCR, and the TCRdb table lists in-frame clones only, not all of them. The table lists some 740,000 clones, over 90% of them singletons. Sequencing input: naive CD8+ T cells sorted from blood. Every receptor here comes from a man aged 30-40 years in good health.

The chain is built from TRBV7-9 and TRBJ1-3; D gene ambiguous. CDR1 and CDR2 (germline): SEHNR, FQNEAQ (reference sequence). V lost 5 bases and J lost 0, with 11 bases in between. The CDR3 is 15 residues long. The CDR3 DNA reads TGTGCCAGCAGCACGGCTAGCCGCTCTGGAAACACCATATATTTT. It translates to CASSTASRSGNTIYF.

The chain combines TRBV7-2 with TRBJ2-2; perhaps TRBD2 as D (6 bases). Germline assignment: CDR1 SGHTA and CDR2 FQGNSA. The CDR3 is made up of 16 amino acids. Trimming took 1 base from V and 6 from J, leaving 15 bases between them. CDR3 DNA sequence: TGTGCCAGCAGCTTAGATCGGGGGAGAAGGTCCGGGGAGCTGTTTTTT. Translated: CASSLDRGRRSGELFF.

CDR3 in DNA: TGTGCCAGCAGTTTGAACGGACGCCCCGATACGCAGTATTTT. Translated, it gives CASSLNGRPDTQYF. V is TRBV28 and J is TRBJ2-3; D remains ambiguous. Deletions cut 3 bases from V and 6 bases from J, with 13 bases between. The CDR3 has 14 residues. Germline V gene sequence: CDR1 MDHEN, CDR2 SYDVKM.

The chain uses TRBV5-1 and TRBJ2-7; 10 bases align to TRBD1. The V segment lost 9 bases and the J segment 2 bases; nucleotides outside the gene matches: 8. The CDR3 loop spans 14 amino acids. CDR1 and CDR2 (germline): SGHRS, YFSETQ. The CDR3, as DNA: TGCGCCACTTCTTCCGGGACAGGGGCCTACGAGCAGTACTTC. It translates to CATSSGTGAYEQYF.

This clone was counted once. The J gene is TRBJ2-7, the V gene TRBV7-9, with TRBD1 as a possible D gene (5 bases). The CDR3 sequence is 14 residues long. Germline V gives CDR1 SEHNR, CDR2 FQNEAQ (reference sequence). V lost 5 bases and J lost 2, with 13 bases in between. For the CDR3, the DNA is TGTGCCAGCAGCCCCAGGGTTCCGCCCTACGAGCAGTACTTC. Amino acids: CASSPRVPPYEQYF. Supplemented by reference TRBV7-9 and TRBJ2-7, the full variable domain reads DTGVSQNPRHKITKRGQNVTFRCDPISEHNRLYWYRQTLGQGPEFLTYFQNEAQLEKSRLLSDRFSAERPKGSFSTLEIQRTEQGDSAMYLCASSPRVPPYEQYFGPGTRLTVT.

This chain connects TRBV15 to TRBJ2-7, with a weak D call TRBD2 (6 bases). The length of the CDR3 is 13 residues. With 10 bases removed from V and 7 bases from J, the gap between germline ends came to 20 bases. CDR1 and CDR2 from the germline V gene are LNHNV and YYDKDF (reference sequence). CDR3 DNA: TGTGCCATCCGCACAGGACTCGCGGGGGAGCAGTACTTC. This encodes CAIRTGLAGEQYF.

The CDR3 is CASTSTDTQYF. The CDR3 DNA reads as TGTGCCAGCACCAGCACAGATACGCAGTATTTT. This chain links TRBV27 with TRBJ2-3; D call uncertain. Germline assignment: CDR1 MNHEY and CDR2 SMNVEV (reference sequence). Trimming stripped 7 bases from V and 0 bases from J, with 2 bases between. This CDR3 has 11 amino acids.

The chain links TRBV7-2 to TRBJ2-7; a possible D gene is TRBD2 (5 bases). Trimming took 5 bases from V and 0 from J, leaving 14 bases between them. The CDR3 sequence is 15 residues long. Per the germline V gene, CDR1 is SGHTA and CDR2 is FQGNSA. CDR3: CASSIPEGSSYEQYF. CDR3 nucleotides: TGTGCCAGCAGCATACCCGAAGGGAGCTCCTACGAGCAGTACTTC.

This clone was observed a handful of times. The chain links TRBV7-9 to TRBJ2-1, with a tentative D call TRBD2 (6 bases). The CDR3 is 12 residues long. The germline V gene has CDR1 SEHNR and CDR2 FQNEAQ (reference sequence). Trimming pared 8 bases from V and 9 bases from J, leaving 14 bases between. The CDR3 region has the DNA TGTGCCAGCTCCCGAGGAGGGCCTGAGCAGTTCTTC. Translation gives CASSRGGPEQFF.

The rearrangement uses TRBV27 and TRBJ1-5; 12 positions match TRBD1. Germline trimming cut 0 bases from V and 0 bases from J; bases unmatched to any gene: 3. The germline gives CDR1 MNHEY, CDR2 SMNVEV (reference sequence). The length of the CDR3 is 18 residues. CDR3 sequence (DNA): TGTGCCAGCAGTTTATCGGGGACAGGGGGCTATAGCAATCAGCCCCAGCATTTT. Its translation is CASSLSGTGGYSNQPQHF.

The CDR3 sequence: CASSFAETQYF. In nucleotides, the CDR3 is TGTGCCAGCAGTTTCGCCGAGACCCAGTACTTC. The chain has TRBV27 and TRBJ2-5; no clear D gene. Looked up from germline, CDR1 is MNHEY and CDR2 is SMNVEV (reference sequence). Trimming cost V 3 bases and J 5 bases, with 4 bases left between them. There are 11 residues in the CDR3.

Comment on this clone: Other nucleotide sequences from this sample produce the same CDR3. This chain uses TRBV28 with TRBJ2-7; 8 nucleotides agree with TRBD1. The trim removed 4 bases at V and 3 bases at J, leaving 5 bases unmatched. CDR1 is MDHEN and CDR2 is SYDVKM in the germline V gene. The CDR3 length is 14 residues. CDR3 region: CASSSGTGFYEQYF. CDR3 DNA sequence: TGTGCCAGCAGTTCCGGGACAGGATTCTACGAGCAGTACTTC.

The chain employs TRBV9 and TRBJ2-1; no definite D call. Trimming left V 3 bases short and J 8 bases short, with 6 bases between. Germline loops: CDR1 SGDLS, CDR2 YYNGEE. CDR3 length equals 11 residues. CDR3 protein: CASSDRYEQFF. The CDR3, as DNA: TGTGCCAGCAGCGATAGGTATGAGCAGTTCTTC.

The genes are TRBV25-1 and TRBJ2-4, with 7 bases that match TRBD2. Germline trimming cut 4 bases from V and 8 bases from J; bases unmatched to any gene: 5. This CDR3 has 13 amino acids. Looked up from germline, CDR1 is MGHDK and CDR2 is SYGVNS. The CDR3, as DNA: TGTGCCAGCAGTGGGGGAGGGGAAGACATTCAGTACTTC. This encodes CASSGGGEDIQYF.

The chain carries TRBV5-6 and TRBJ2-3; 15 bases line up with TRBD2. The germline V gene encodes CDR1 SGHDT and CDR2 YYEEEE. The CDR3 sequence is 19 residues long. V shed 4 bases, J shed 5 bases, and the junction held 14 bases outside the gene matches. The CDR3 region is CASSRPGLAGGLGVDTQYF. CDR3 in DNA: TGTGCCAGCAGCCGTCCCGGACTAGCGGGAGGGTTGGGGGTAGATACGCAGTATTTT. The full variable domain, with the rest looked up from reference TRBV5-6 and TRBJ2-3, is DAGVTQSPTHLIKTRGQQVTLRCSPKSGHDTVSWYQQALGQGPQFIFQYYEEEERQRGNFPDRFSGHQFPNYSSELNVNALLLGDSALYLCASSRPGLAGGLGVDTQYFGPGTRLTVL.

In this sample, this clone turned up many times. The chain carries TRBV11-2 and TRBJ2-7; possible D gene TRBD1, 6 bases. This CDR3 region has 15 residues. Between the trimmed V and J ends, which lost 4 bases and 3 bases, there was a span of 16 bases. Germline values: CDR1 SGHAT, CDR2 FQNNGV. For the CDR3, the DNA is TGTGCCAGCAGCTCCGAATGGACAGAGCTCTACGAGCAGTACTTC. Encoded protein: CASSSEWTELYEQYF.

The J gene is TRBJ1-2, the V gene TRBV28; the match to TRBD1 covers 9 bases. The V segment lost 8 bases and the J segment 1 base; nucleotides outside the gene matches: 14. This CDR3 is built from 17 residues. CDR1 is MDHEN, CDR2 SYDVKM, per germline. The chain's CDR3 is CASQEPDRGKDNYGYTF. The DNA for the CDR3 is TGTGCCAGCCAAGAGCCGGACAGGGGAAAGGATAACTATGGCTACACCTTC.